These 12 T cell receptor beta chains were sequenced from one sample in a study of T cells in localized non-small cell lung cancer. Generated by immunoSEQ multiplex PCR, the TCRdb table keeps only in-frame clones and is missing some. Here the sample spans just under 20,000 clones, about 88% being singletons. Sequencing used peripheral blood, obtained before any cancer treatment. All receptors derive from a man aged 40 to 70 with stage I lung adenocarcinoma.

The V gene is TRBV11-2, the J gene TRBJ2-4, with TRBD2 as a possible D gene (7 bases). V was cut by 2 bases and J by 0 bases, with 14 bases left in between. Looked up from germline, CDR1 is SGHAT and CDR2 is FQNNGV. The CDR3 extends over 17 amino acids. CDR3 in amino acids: CASSLREGGLAKNIQYF. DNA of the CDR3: TGTGCCAGCAGCTTAAGGGAGGGGGGTTTAGCCAAAAACATTCAGTACTTC.

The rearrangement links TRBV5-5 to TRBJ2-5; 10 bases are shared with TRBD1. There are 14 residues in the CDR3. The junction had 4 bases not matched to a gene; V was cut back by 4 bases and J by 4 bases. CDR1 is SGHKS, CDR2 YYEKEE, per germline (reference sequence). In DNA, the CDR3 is TGTGCCAGCAGCCGCCGGGACAGGGGAGAGACCCAGTACTTC. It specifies CASSRRDRGETQYF.

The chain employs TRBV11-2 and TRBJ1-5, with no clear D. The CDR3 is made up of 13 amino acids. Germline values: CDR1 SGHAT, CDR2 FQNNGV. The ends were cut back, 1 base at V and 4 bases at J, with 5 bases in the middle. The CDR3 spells CASSLGSNQPQHF. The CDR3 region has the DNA TGTGCCAGCAGCTTAGGGTCAAATCAGCCCCAGCATTTT.

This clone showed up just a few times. CDR3 sequence: CASSRTVYEQYF. For the CDR3, the DNA is TGTGCCAGCAGCCGGACCGTCTACGAGCAGTACTTC. The rearrangement links TRBV5-6 to TRBJ2-7; no clear D. The CDR3 is 12 amino acids. CDR1 is SGHDT and CDR2 is YYEEEE in the germline V gene. V lost 4 bases to trimming and J lost 3 bases, with 8 bases between them. Looking up the rest from reference TRBV5-6 and TRBJ2-7 gives the full variable domain: DAGVTQSPTHLIKTRGQQVTLRCSPKSGHDTVSWYQQALGQGPQFIFQYYEEEERQRGNFPDRFSGHQFPNYSSELNVNALLLGDSALYLCASSRTVYEQYFGPGTRLTVT.

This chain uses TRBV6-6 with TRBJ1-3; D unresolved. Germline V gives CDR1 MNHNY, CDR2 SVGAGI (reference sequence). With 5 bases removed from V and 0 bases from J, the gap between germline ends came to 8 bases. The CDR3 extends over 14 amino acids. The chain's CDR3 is CASSPRNSGNTIYF. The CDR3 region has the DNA TGTGCCAGCAGTCCCCGGAACTCTGGAAACACCATATATTTT.

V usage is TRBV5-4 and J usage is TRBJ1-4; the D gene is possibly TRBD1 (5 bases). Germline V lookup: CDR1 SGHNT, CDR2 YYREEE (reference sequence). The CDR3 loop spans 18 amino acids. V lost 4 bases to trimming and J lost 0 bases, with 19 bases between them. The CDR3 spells CASSQDKDQRATNEKLFF. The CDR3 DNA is TGTGCCAGCAGCCAGGACAAGGATCAACGTGCAACTAATGAAAAACTGTTTTTT.

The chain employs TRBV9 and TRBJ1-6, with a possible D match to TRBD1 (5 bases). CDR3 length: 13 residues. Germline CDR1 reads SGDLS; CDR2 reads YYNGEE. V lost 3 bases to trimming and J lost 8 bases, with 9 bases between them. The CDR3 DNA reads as TGTGCCAGCAGCGCCGTCAGGGATTCACCCCTCCACTTT. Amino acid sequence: CASSAVRDSPLHF.

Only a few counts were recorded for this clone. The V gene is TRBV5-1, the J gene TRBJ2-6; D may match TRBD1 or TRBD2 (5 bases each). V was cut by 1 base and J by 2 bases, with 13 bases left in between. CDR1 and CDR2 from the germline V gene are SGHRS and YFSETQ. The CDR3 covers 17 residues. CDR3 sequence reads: CASSLRAGSTGANVLTF. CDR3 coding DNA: TGCGCCAGCAGCTTGAGGGCAGGGAGCACTGGGGCCAACGTCCTGACTTTC. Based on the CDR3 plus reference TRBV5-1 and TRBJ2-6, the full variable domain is KAGVTQTPRYLIKTRGQQVTLSCSPISGHRSVSWYQQTPGQGLQFLFEYFSETQRNKGNFPGRFSGRQFSNSRSEMNVSTLELGDSALYLCASSLRAGSTGANVLTFGAGSRLTVL.

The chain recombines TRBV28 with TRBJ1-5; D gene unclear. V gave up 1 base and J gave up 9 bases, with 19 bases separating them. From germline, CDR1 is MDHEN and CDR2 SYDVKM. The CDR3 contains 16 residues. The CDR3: CASSLFRGRPLGPQHF. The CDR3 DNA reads TGTGCCAGCAGTTTATTCCGAGGACGGCCGTTAGGGCCCCAGCATTTT.

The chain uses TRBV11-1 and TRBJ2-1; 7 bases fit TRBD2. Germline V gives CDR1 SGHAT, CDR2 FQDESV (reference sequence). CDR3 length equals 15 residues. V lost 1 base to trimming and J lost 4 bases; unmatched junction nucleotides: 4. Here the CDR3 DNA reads TGTGCCAGCAGCTTAGGTCTAGCGGTTTACAATGAGCAGTTCTTC. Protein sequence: CASSLGLAVYNEQFF.

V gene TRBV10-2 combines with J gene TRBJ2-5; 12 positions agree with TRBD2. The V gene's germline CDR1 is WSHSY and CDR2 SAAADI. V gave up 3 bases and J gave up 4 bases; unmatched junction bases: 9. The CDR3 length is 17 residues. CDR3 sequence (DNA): TGCGCCAGCAGTGAAAGGAGACTAGCGGGAGAGGGAGAGACCCAGTACTTC. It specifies CASSERRLAGEGETQYF.

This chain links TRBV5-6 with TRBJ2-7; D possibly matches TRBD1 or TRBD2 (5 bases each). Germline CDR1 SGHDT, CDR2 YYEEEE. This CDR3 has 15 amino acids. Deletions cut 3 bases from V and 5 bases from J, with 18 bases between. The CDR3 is CASSSVSGTPDEQYF. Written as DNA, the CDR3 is TGTGCCAGCAGCTCCGTTTCCGGGACCCCGGACGAGCAGTACTTC. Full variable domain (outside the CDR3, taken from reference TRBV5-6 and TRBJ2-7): DAGVTQSPTHLIKTRGQQVTLRCSPKSGHDTVSWYQQALGQGPQFIFQYYEEEERQRGNFPDRFSGHQFPNYSSELNVNALLLGDSALYLCASSSVSGTPDEQYFGPGTRLTVT.